Shown below are 26 T cell receptor beta chains from a single sample sequenced in a study of lymphopenia after photon versus proton radiotherapy (dated by TCRdb to 2018 to 2020). Libraries came from the immunoSEQ multiplex PCR assay. Here the immuneACCESS table is served through TCRdb, limited to in-frame sequences with V and J called. Missing clones are a known gap in these copies; in checked studies unresolved V genes cover under half, and the rest lacks a known reason. The sample table lists some 30,000 clones, 84% of them with a count of one. The biggest ten clones account for more than 12% of the sample. Specimen: peripheral blood, collected from a patient treated with proton-based radiotherapy. These receptors all come from a woman aged 70 to 79 with pancreatic cancer.

The gene calls are TRBV19 and TRBJ1-6; no firm D call. Trimming pared 4 bases from V and 4 bases from J, leaving 11 bases between. The CDR3 has 15 residues. Germline V CDR1 and CDR2: LNHDA, SQIVND (reference sequence). The CDR3 protein is CASSRAVLYNSPLHF. CDR3 in DNA: TGTGCCAGTAGTAGGGCAGTCTTATATAATTCACCCCTCCACTTT.

J is TRBJ2-5 and V is TRBV7-9; the match to TRBD2 covers 7 bases. The V gene end was trimmed by 2 bases and the J gene end by 4 bases; junction bases not matched to a gene: 10. The CDR3 is 16 residues long. The germline gives CDR1 SEHNR, CDR2 FQNEAQ (reference sequence). The CDR3 region has the DNA TGTGCCAGCAGCTTAAGAGGACTAGGTATAGGAGAGACCCAGTACTTC. It codes for CASSLRGLGIGETQYF. The full variable domain, its missing parts supplied by reference TRBV7-9 and TRBJ2-5, is DTGVSQNPRHKITKRGQNVTFRCDPISEHNRLYWYRQTLGQGPEFLTYFQNEAQLEKSRLLSDRFSAERPKGSFSTLEIQRTEQGDSAMYLCASSLRGLGIGETQYFGPGTRLLVL.

The rearrangement joins TRBV28 to TRBJ1-5, with a possible D match to TRBD1 (5 bases). Trimming took off 5 bases at V and 4 bases at J, with 15 bases between the two ends. The CDR3 loop spans 15 amino acids. The germline CDR1 and CDR2 sequences are MDHEN and SYDVKM. CDR3 DNA: TGTGCCAGCAGTCCGCCGGGACTGGGAAATCAGCCCCAGCATTTT. Protein: CASSPPGLGNQPQHF.

The chain couples TRBV28 to TRBJ2-1; D might be TRBD2 (5 bases). V was trimmed by 6 bases and J by 5 bases, leaving 11 bases between them. This CDR3 has 13 residues. CDR1 and CDR2 from the germline V gene are MDHEN and SYDVKM. The DNA of the CDR3 is TGTGCCAGCAGACCAACAGCGGACAATGAGCAGTTCTTC. Amino acids: CASRPTADNEQFF.

The chain recombines TRBV23-1 with TRBJ1-5; 10 bases align to TRBD1. TRBV23-1 is an ORF for which the function is uncertain. The CDR3 loop spans 16 amino acids. V trimming: 3 bases; J trimming: 4 bases; junction bases outside the gene matches: 6. The CDR3 loop reads CASSHPGTGDNQPQHF. CDR3 DNA: TGCGCCAGCAGTCACCCCGGGACAGGGGATAATCAGCCCCAGCATTTT.

A few counts support this clone. CDR3 loop: CASTAGTGGYNYGYTF. The CDR3 DNA sequence: TGTGCCAGCACCGCCGGGACAGGGGGTTATAACTATGGCTACACCTTC. This chain joins TRBV5-6 and TRBJ1-2; 11 positions agree with TRBD1. This CDR3 comprises 16 residues. With 6 bases clipped from V and 1 base from J, the junction kept 8 bases outside the gene matches. CDR1 is SGHDT, CDR2 YYEEEE, per germline.

This clone has only one observation. The J gene is TRBJ2-7, the V gene TRBV4-2; D might be TRBD2 (5 bases). The CDR3 sequence is 14 residues long. CDR1 and CDR2 (germline): LGHNA, YNFKEQ. V lost 0 bases to trimming and J lost 2 bases, with 8 bases between them. In DNA form, the CDR3 reads TGTGCCAGCAGCCAAGACGGGGTTACCTACGAGCAGTACTTC. This translates into CASSQDGVTYEQYF.

The chain uses TRBV30 and TRBJ2-6; 8 bases match TRBD1. The CDR3 spans 15 residues. The germline CDR1 and CDR2 sequences are GTSNPN and SVGIG (reference sequence). This CDR3 reads CATGTGFSGANVLTF. The CDR3 region has the DNA TGTGCAACCGGGACAGGCTTCTCTGGGGCCAACGTCCTGACTTTC.

The CDR3 DNA reads TGTGCCAGCAGCGCCGACAGAACCTATGGCTACACCTTC. Protein product: CASSADRTYGYTF. The V gene is TRBV5-4, the J gene TRBJ1-2; a weak D match, TRBD1 (5 bases). This CDR3 is 13 amino acids long. V gave up 4 bases and J gave up 4 bases, with 11 bases separating them. Germline lookup yields CDR1 SGHNT and CDR2 YYREEE (reference sequence).

The CDR3: CASLGPGTGELFF. The CDR3 DNA reads as TGTGCCAGTTTGGGCCCGGGGACCGGGGAGCTGTTTTTT. V and J are TRBV28 and TRBJ2-2; TRBD2 might be the D (5 bases). The V end was cut by 9 bases, the J end by 5 bases, with 13 bases between. The germline CDR1 and CDR2 sequences are MDHEN and SYDVKM. This CDR3 spans 13 amino acids.

The chain recombines TRBV5-1 with TRBJ2-1, with 7 positions matching TRBD2. With 0 bases clipped from V and 3 bases from J, the junction kept 6 bases outside the gene matches. CDR1 and CDR2 (germline): SGHRS, YFSETQ. The CDR3 totals 16 residues. CDR3 amino acids: CASSLDAGVDYNEQFF. The CDR3, as DNA: TGCGCCAGCAGCTTGGACGCGGGAGTCGACTACAATGAGCAGTTCTTC.

The chain employs TRBV9 and TRBJ1-2, with 8 positions matching TRBD1. Germline values: CDR1 SGDLS, CDR2 YYNGEE. V gave up 3 bases and J gave up 8 bases; unmatched junction bases: 24. The CDR3 is made up of 19 amino acids. This chain's CDR3 is CASSANPGSGTGLGGGYTF. CDR3 sequence (DNA): TGTGCCAGCAGCGCCAATCCCGGATCCGGGACAGGCCTAGGTGGCGGCTACACCTTC.

V and J are TRBV29-1 and TRBJ1-2; perhaps TRBD1 as D (6 bases). This CDR3 is 12 amino acids long. Trimming removed 6 bases from V and 5 bases from J, with 13 bases in between. CDR1 and CDR2 (germline): SQVTM, ANQGSEA. CDR3 sequence: CSVGGAQYGYTF. The DNA for the CDR3 is TGCAGCGTGGGGGGGGCGCAGTATGGCTACACCTTC.

The chain employs TRBV6-5 and TRBJ1-1, with a possible D match to TRBD1 (6 bases). Germline V gene sequence: CDR1 MNHEY, CDR2 SVGAGI. Trimming pared 5 bases from V and 4 bases from J, leaving 11 bases between. The CDR3 runs 13 residues. The CDR3 sequence: CASSKGGSTEAFF. The CDR3 nucleotides read TGTGCCAGCAGTAAGGGGGGGTCCACTGAAGCTTTCTTT.

V is TRBV18 and J is TRBJ2-3; no definite D call. V was clipped by 2 bases and J by 1 base, with 7 bases between them. Germline CDR1 is KGHSH and CDR2 is LQKENI. The CDR3 sequence is 14 residues long. The CDR3 loop is CASSPFSGTDTQYF. The CDR3 DNA follows: TGTGCCAGCTCACCATTTAGTGGCACAGATACGCAGTATTTT.

This chain uses TRBV11-2 with TRBJ2-7, with D perhaps matching TRBD2 (6 bases). V dropped 3 bases and J dropped 2 bases, with 20 bases sitting between them. CDR3 length: 17 residues. Germline values: CDR1 SGHAT, CDR2 FQNNGV. CDR3 sequence: CASSFSSSGGTPYEQYF. CDR3 coding DNA: TGTGCCAGCAGCTTTTCTAGCTCAGGCGGGACCCCCTACGAGCAGTACTTC.

This clone showed up just a few times. V usage is TRBV19 and J usage is TRBJ1-1; no reliable D call. The length of the CDR3 is 13 residues. The germline gives CDR1 LNHDA, CDR2 SQIVND (reference sequence). Trimming took off 5 bases at V and 7 bases at J, with 14 bases between the two ends. The CDR3 protein is CASSPPPRGEAFF. CDR3 nucleotide sequence: TGTGCCAGTAGTCCCCCCCCACGGGGTGAAGCTTTCTTT.

J is TRBJ1-2 and V is TRBV2, with 8 bases matching TRBD1. J lost 10 bases, V lost 8 bases, and 6 bases had no gene match. This CDR3 comprises 11 residues. The V gene's germline CDR1 is SNHLY and CDR2 FYNNEI. Written as DNA, the CDR3 is TGTGCCAGCTTCACAGGGGGGACCTACACCTTC. Amino acid sequence: CASFTGGTYTF.

The rearrangement uses TRBV19 and TRBJ1-1; TRBD1 matches 8 bases. CDR1 and CDR2 (germline): LNHDA, SQIVND (reference sequence). This CDR3 has 14 residues. V trimming: 3 bases; J trimming: 5 bases; junction bases outside the gene matches: 5. In nucleotides, the CDR3 is TGTGCCAGTAGTATCCAGGGGGCAGGGACTGAAGCTTTCTTT. This translates into CASSIQGAGTEAFF. Based on the CDR3 plus reference TRBV19 and TRBJ1-1, the full variable domain is DGGITQSPKYLFRKEGQNVTLSCEQNLNHDAMYWYRQDPGQGLRLIYYSQIVNDFQKGDIAEGYSVSREKKESFPLTVTSAQKNPTAFYLCASSIQGAGTEAFFGQGTRLTVV.

The V call is TRBV29-1, the J call TRBJ2-7; maybe TRBD1 (6 bases). CDR1 is SQVTM, CDR2 ANQGSEA, per germline. The CDR3 extends over 12 amino acids. The V end lost 5 bases, the J end lost 6 bases, and 14 bases lay between the germline ends. The CDR3 spells CSVTPQGVEQYF. In nucleotides, the CDR3 is TGCAGCGTTACTCCACAGGGAGTCGAGCAGTACTTC.

This chain links TRBV4-3 with TRBJ1-2; no firm D call. The CDR3 consists of 14 residues. V shed 0 bases and J shed 7 bases, with 12 bases lying between them. Germline CDR1 LGHNA, CDR2 YSLEER. This chain's CDR3 is CASSQEGGRSGYTF. The CDR3 DNA sequence: TGCGCCAGCAGCCAAGAAGGCGGGCGCAGTGGCTACACCTTC.

V gene TRBV15 combines with J gene TRBJ1-1; 9 bases map to TRBD1. The V gene end was trimmed by 0 bases and the J gene end by 1 base; junction bases not matched to a gene: 12. CDR1 and CDR2 (germline): LNHNV, YYDKDF (reference sequence). CDR3 length: 19 residues. The CDR3 loop reads CATSRDGRGSGQGNTEAFF. The CDR3, as DNA: TGTGCCACCAGCAGAGATGGGAGAGGATCGGGACAGGGGAACACTGAAGCTTTCTTT.

V is TRBV5-1 and J is TRBJ2-3; 12 bases line up with TRBD2. Unmatched junction bases numbered 5, after V lost 3 bases and J lost 3 bases. The germline V gene encodes CDR1 SGHRS and CDR2 YFSETQ. CDR3 length: 16 residues. The CDR3 DNA reads as TGCGCCAGCAGCTGGGGGACTAGCGGGCGGACAGATACGCAGTATTTT. This gives the protein CASSWGTSGRTDTQYF.

This rearrangement joins TRBV18 to TRBJ2-3, with 11 bases identical to TRBD2. V trimming: 2 bases; J trimming: 5 bases; junction bases outside the gene matches: 6. The CDR3 sequence is 16 residues long. In germline, CDR1 is KGHSH, CDR2 LQKENI. CDR3 sequence: CASSPRLAGSIDTQYF. In DNA form, the CDR3 reads TGTGCCAGCTCACCAAGACTAGCGGGGTCTATAGATACGCAGTATTTT.

V and J are TRBV15 and TRBJ2-1, with D perhaps TRBD1 (5 bases). The CDR3 is 13 residues long. Trimming took off 0 bases at V and 10 bases at J, with 10 bases between the two ends. Germline lookup yields CDR1 LNHNV and CDR2 YYDKDF (reference sequence). The CDR3 spells CATSRDGAREQFF. DNA of the CDR3: TGTGCCACCAGCAGAGATGGGGCCCGGGAGCAGTTCTTC.

This clone was found a few times. The CDR3 region has the DNA TGCAGTGCTAGATACCGGGAAAAACTGTTTTTT. It is translated as CSARYREKLFF. V usage is TRBV20-1 and J usage is TRBJ1-4; D not resolved. The CDR3 length is 11 residues. Germline CDR1 DFQATT, CDR2 SNEGSKA (reference sequence). Trimming removed 2 bases at V and 8 bases at J, with 6 bases between.